This T cell receptor beta chain is from a study of T cell changes during pregnancy in multiple sclerosis. Produced via immunoSEQ multiplex PCR; TCRdb's table is partial and in-frame only. Of over 40,000 clones in the sample, 90% to 95% are singletons; the top ten hold approximately 2.2%. Concerning this clone: Compared with germline, one end of the junction differs, possibly owing to a read error.

CDR3 length: 16 residues. The germline gives CDR1 SGHNT, CDR2 YYREEE (reference sequence). The input for sequencing was peripheral blood, taken in the third trimester of pregnancy. The J gene is TRBJ2-7, the V gene TRBV5-4, with 7 bases aligning to TRBD1. The sequence was collected from a female donor with multiple sclerosis, enrolled in a pregnancy study. This CDR3 is CASSQDRDIYSYEQYF. As DNA, the CDR3 is TGCGCCAGCAGCCAAGACAGGGATATCTACTCCTACGAGCAGTACTTC.